The TCR beta chain described here comes from a study of blood T cell repertoires in COVID-19. At the level of the study: From the United States, Italy and Spain came samples of acute and convalescent COVID-19.

This clone occurred once. The CDR3 contains 16 residues. CDR1 and CDR2 from the germline V gene are SNHLY and FYNNEI. V gave up 3 bases and J gave up 2 bases, with 17 bases separating them. TCRdb's table, derived via immunoSEQ multiplex PCR, lists solely in-frame clones and lacks some. The table has about 50,000 clones, about 91% seen once; the top ten hold roughly 6%. This receptor was identified in a man over 45 with active COVID-19. The sample was peripheral blood. The gene calls are TRBV2 and TRBJ2-7; tentatively, D is TRBD2 (5 bases). CDR3 residues: CASSDPIAKRTYEQYF. The DNA of the CDR3 is TGTGCCAGCAGTGATCCTATAGCGAAACGAACCTACGAGCAGTACTTC.